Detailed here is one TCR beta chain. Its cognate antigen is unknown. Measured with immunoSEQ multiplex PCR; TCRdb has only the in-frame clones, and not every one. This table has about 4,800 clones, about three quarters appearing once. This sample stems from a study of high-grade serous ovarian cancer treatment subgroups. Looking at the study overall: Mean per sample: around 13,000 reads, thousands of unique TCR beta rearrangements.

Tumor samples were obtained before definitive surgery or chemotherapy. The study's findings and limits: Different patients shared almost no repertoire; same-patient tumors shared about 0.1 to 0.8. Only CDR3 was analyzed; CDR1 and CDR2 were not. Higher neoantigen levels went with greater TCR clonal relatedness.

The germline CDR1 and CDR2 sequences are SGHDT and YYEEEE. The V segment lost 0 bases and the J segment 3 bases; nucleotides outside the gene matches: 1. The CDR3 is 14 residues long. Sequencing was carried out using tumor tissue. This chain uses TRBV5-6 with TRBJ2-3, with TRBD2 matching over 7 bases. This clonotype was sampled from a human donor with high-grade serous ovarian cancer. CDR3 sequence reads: CASSLGGGTDTQYF. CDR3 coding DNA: TGTGCCAGCAGCTTGGGGGGGGGAACAGATACGCAGTATTTT.